These 23 T cell receptor beta chains share one sample of origin, sequenced in a study of control samples from healthy donors and cancer patients. Clones were read by immunoSEQ multiplex PCR, and TCRdb kept only the in-frame ones, dropping some. The sample carries about 150,000 clones, 93% recorded once. What was sequenced was blood. These receptors were obtained from a man aged 18 to 29 in good health.

The V gene is TRBV30, the J gene TRBJ2-2; no definite D call. Trimming pared 0 bases from V and 0 bases from J, leaving 8 bases between. Germline lookup yields CDR1 GTSNPN and CDR2 SVGIG (reference sequence). The CDR3 has 15 residues. CDR3 in amino acids: CAWSVGQTNTGELFF. CDR3 in DNA: TGTGCCTGGAGTGTAGGGCAGACGAACACCGGGGAGCTGTTTTTT.

For the CDR3, the DNA is TGTGCCGCCCCTTACGTTGCGGGGGAGCTGTTTTTT. It codes for CAAPYVAGELFF. V usage is TRBV9 and J usage is TRBJ2-2; no definite D call. CDR3 size: 12 residues. The germline V and J ends were trimmed by 10 bases and 8 bases, with 15 bases remaining between them. Looked up from germline, CDR1 is SGDLS and CDR2 is YYNGEE.

V is TRBV30 and J is TRBJ2-1, with D tentatively TRBD2 (5 bases). The germline V gene has CDR1 GTSNPN and CDR2 SVGIG (reference sequence). The CDR3 spans 14 residues. Trimming left V 1 base short and J 12 bases short, with 19 bases between. DNA for the CDR3: TGTGCCTGGAGTGCCGAACTAGTCCCCGCACCGCAGTTCTTC. Its translation is CAWSAELVPAPQFF. Complete variable domain (other parts from reference TRBV30 and TRBJ2-1): SQTIHQWPATLVQPVGSPLSLECTVEGTSNPNLYWYRQAAGRGLQLLFYSVGIGQISSEVPQNLSASRPQDRQFILSSKKLLLSDSGFYLCAWSAELVPAPQFFGPGTRLTVL.

This chain links TRBV4-3 with TRBJ1-1, with D unresolved. V lost 0 bases and J 4 bases, leaving 12 bases between the germline ends. From germline, CDR1 is LGHNA and CDR2 YSLEER. The CDR3 has 15 amino acids. The CDR3 region is CASSQEWQCGTEAFF. The CDR3 DNA is TGCGCCAGCAGCCAAGAATGGCAGTGTGGCACTGAAGCTTTCTTT.

This chain uses TRBV7-9 with TRBJ2-7, with a weak D call TRBD1 (5 bases). CDR1 is SEHNR, CDR2 FQNEAQ, per germline (reference sequence). The length of the CDR3 is 15 residues. The V gene lost 6 bases and the J gene lost 1 base, with 16 bases spanning the gap. As DNA, the CDR3 is TGTGCCAGCAGTACTGACAGTTCGCCTTCCTACGAGCAGTACTTC. The encoded protein is CASSTDSSPSYEQYF.

The chain uses TRBV11-2 and TRBJ2-5; TRBD2 is a possible D gene (6 bases). This CDR3 is built from 15 residues. V gave up 1 base and J gave up 1 base, with 10 bases separating them. CDR1 is SGHAT and CDR2 is FQNNGV in the germline V gene. The CDR3 coding sequence is TGTGCCAGCAGCTTAGCCGGGACTCGCCAAGAGACCCAGTACTTC. Translation gives CASSLAGTRQETQYF.

This chain uses TRBV4-1 with TRBJ1-1, with unresolved D. The CDR3 contains 13 residues. Germline V CDR1 and CDR2: MGHRA, YSYEKL. Trimming left V 0 bases short and J 2 bases short, with 4 bases between. CDR3 sequence reads: CASSQEYNTEAFF. CDR3 in DNA: TGCGCCAGCAGCCAAGAATATAACACTGAAGCTTTCTTT.

The CDR3 bases are TGTGCCAGCAGTTACCCCTCCGGGGCCAATGAGCAGTTCTTC. This codes for CASSYPSGANEQFF. The chain recombines TRBV6-6 with TRBJ2-1; D is tentatively TRBD1 or TRBD2 (5 bases each). The length of the CDR3 is 14 residues. In germline, CDR1 is MNHNY, CDR2 SVGAGI (reference sequence). V lost 2 bases and J 6 bases, leaving 11 bases between the germline ends.

This chain joins TRBV15 and TRBJ2-7, with D possibly TRBD1 on 5 matching bases. The germline V and J ends were trimmed by 3 bases and 2 bases, with 20 bases remaining between them. The CDR3 contains 17 residues. CDR1 LNHNV and CDR2 YYDKDF come from the germline V gene (reference sequence). The CDR3 protein is CATSRAAPTEFTYEQYF. The CDR3 DNA follows: TGTGCCACCAGCAGGGCGGCCCCGACAGAATTCACCTACGAGCAGTACTTC.

The rearrangement uses TRBV7-8 and TRBJ2-7; 8 bases fit TRBD1. CDR1 is SGHVS, CDR2 FQNEAQ, per germline. This CDR3 region has 16 residues. V was pared by 1 base and J by 3 bases, with 8 bases of the junction left unmatched. CDR3 in amino acids: CASSLGSDRVFYEQYF. The CDR3, as DNA: TGTGCCAGCAGCTTAGGATCGGACAGGGTCTTCTACGAGCAGTACTTC.

This chain uses TRBV5-1 with TRBJ1-2; no firm D call. V shed 2 bases and J shed 8 bases, with 10 bases lying between them. Germline values: CDR1 SGHRS, CDR2 YFSETQ. CDR3 length equals 12 residues. The CDR3 DNA sequence: TGCGCCAGCAGCTTTCGCACCGACGGCTACACCTTC. Translated: CASSFRTDGYTF. Filled out from reference TRBV5-1 and TRBJ1-2, the complete variable domain reads KAGVTQTPRYLIKTRGQQVTLSCSPISGHRSVSWYQQTPGQGLQFLFEYFSETQRNKGNFPGRFSGRQFSNSRSEMNVSTLELGDSALYLCASSFRTDGYTFGSGTRLTVV.

The chain links TRBV29-1 to TRBJ2-1; tentatively, D is TRBD2 (6 bases). The CDR3 is 11 amino acids. The germline V and J ends were trimmed by 4 bases and 10 bases, with 11 bases remaining between them. Germline V gives CDR1 SQVTM, CDR2 ANQGSEA. CDR3 sequence reads: CSVGGVGEQFF. The CDR3 nucleotides are TGCAGCGTTGGGGGGGTGGGGGAGCAGTTCTTC.

The V call is TRBV11-3, the J call TRBJ2-5; the match to TRBD1 covers 7 bases. Germline CDR1 is SGHNT and CDR2 is YENEEA. This CDR3 contains 14 residues. The J segment lost 2 bases and the V segment lost 4 bases, leaving 4 bases of the junction unmatched. The CDR3 nucleotides read TGTGCCAGCAGCTCCGGGACAGAGCAAGAGACCCAGTACTTC. This gives the protein CASSSGTEQETQYF.

The chain joins TRBV19 to TRBJ2-1, with 10 bases fitting TRBD1. V gave up 1 base and J gave up 9 bases; unmatched junction bases: 12. Germline assignment: CDR1 LNHDA and CDR2 SQIVND (reference sequence). The CDR3 totals 17 residues. CDR3 loop: CASSIAPGQGNSAEQFF. The CDR3 DNA follows: TGTGCCAGTAGTATAGCTCCGGGACAGGGGAATTCGGCTGAGCAGTTCTTC.

This clone was recorded only once. The chain is built from TRBV19 and TRBJ1-1, with TRBD1 identical over 8 bases. The germline gives CDR1 LNHDA, CDR2 SQIVND (reference sequence). Germline trimming cut 7 bases from V and 3 bases from J; bases unmatched to any gene: 13. The length of the CDR3 is 16 residues. The CDR3 protein is CASTAGGYRGDTEAFF. CDR3 nucleotides: TGTGCCAGTACCGCAGGAGGGTACAGGGGGGACACTGAAGCTTTCTTT.

The J gene is TRBJ1-1, the V gene TRBV29-1, with D perhaps TRBD1 (5 bases). Germline V CDR1 and CDR2: SQVTM, ANQGSEA. This CDR3 spans 15 amino acids. V lost 0 bases, J lost 5 bases, and 16 bases lay in between. DNA for the CDR3: TGCAGCGTTGAAGATACGAGGGGCGTATTGACTGAAGCTTTCTTT. Translated: CSVEDTRGVLTEAFF.

The chain joins TRBV6-4 to TRBJ2-1, with 9 nucleotides matching TRBD1. V lost 7 bases and J lost 2; bases outside the gene matches: 6. This CDR3 region has 15 residues. CDR1 and CDR2 from the germline V gene are MRHNA and SNTAGT. The chain's CDR3 is CASTVGTGTYNEQFF. The CDR3 nucleotides read TGTGCCAGCACCGTAGGGACAGGGACCTACAATGAGCAGTTCTTC.

CDR3 sequence reads: CASSIGLAVYNEQFF. The CDR3 coding sequence is TGCGCCAGCAGCATCGGACTAGCGGTGTACAATGAGCAGTTCTTC. The V and J genes are TRBV5-1 and TRBJ2-1; 10 bases fit TRBD2. This CDR3 spans 15 amino acids. Unmatched junction bases numbered 5, after V lost 4 bases and J lost 4 bases. CDR1 is SGHRS and CDR2 is YFSETQ in the germline V gene.

The chain has TRBV7-9 and TRBJ2-5; D unclear. Per germline, CDR1 SEHNR and CDR2 FQNEAQ (reference sequence). The length of the CDR3 is 12 residues. The V gene lost 5 bases and the J gene lost 4 bases, with 8 bases spanning the gap. The CDR3 spells CASSRLGETQYF. The CDR3 coding sequence is TGTGCCAGCAGCCGGTTAGGAGAGACCCAGTACTTC.

The V call is TRBV6-5, the J call TRBJ2-7; 10 positions match TRBD1. Per the germline V gene, CDR1 is MNHEY and CDR2 is SVGAGI. CDR3 length: 13 amino acids. Trimming at V came to 7 bases and at J to 3 bases, leaving 3 bases not matched to a gene. CDR3 in DNA: TGTGCCAGCAAAAGGGACAGGGGCTACGAGCAGTACTTC. Translating gives CASKRDRGYEQYF.

The J gene is TRBJ2-7, the V gene TRBV30; TRBD1 matches 7 bases. This CDR3 has 13 amino acids. V lost 0 bases, J lost 2 bases, and 1 base stayed unmatched. CDR1 GTSNPN and CDR2 SVGIG come from the germline V gene (reference sequence). In DNA, the CDR3 is TGTGCCTGGAGTGTGGGGACAGCCTACGAGCAGTACTTC. Amino acids: CAWSVGTAYEQYF.

The chain is built from TRBV15 and TRBJ2-1, with D tentatively TRBD1 or TRBD2 (5 bases each). Trimming took 9 bases from V and 0 from J, leaving 15 bases between them. The CDR3 extends over 15 amino acids. Per the germline V gene, CDR1 is LNHNV and CDR2 is YYDKDF (reference sequence). In nucleotides, the CDR3 is TGTGCCACGCGCCCGGGGCGGAGCTCCTACAATGAGCAGTTCTTC. Translated: CATRPGRSSYNEQFF. The full variable domain, rest sourced from reference TRBV15 and TRBJ2-1, is DAMVIQNPRYQVTQFGKPVTLSCSQTLNHNVMYWYQQKSSQAPKLLFHYYDKDFNNEADTPDNFQSRRPNTSFCFLDIRSPGLGDTAMYLCATRPGRSSYNEQFFGPGTRLTVL.

The chain couples TRBV28 to TRBJ1-2; D gene unclear. This CDR3 spans 13 amino acids. The germline V and J ends were trimmed by 7 bases and 7 bases, with 16 bases remaining between them. Germline CDR1 MDHEN, CDR2 SYDVKM. In DNA, the CDR3 is TGTGCCAGCACCCCGGTGACCCGGTCTGGCTACACCTTC. Its protein is CASTPVTRSGYTF.